The following is a T cell receptor beta chain sequence with its context. The antigen remains undetermined. The sample belongs to a study of identifying expanded T cells in peripheral blood. Findings and caveats of the study: Technical replicates showed roughly 1.2 changed clones; about two weeks approximately 15; four weeks 19. Across healthy donors, higher total template counts meant significantly greater approximately two-week count variance.

No infections or other immune events were documented during collection. Trimming took off 3 bases at V and 2 bases at J, with 8 bases between the two ends. CDR1 and CDR2 from the germline V gene are KGHSH and LQKENI. This CDR3 region has 13 residues. The data were produced by immunoSEQ multiplex PCR, yet TCRdb's version contains in-frame clones alone and is incomplete. The repertoire holds more than 80,000 clones, with approximately 89% as singletons. This rearrangement joins TRBV18 to TRBJ2-7; D is uncertain. The origin of this receptor is a person aged 18-69 years in good health. Sample: blood. CDR3: CASSPSSPYEQYF. CDR3 sequence (DNA): TGTGCCAGCTCACCTTCGTCCCCCTACGAGCAGTACTTC.